These 21 T cell receptor beta chains came from one sample sequenced in a study of T cell responses to AZD1222 COVID-19 vaccine (dated by TCRdb to about 2021). The sample's time point label, in plain terms: baseline before first vaccination. Receptor amplification or capture employed the immunoSEQ multiplex PCR assay. TCRdb holds this immuneACCESS table with in-frame rearrangements only. Some clones are missing; in checked studies, unresolved V genes explain under half, and the rest has no known cause. The sample has about 86,000 clones on record, more than 75% of them singletons. The ten top clones hold about 21% of the sample. The sample here was peripheral blood, taken on day 0 of AZD1222 vaccination. The origin of the receptors is an adult in good health.

V usage is TRBV5-4 and J usage is TRBJ1-1; 7 bases are a match to TRBD1. Losses at the gene ends were 4 bases for V and 1 base for J; bases not matched to a gene: 7. The CDR3 is made up of 15 amino acids. Per germline, CDR1 SGHNT and CDR2 YYREEE (reference sequence). CDR3: CASSPKGQTNTEAFF. The CDR3 DNA reads TGTGCCAGCAGCCCCAAGGGACAGACGAACACTGAAGCTTTCTTT. The whole variable domain, filled in from reference TRBV5-4 and TRBJ1-1, reads ETGVTQSPTHLIKTRGQQVTLRCSSQSGHNTVSWYQQALGQGPQFIFQYYREEENGRGNFPPRFSGLQFPNYSSELNVNALELDDSALYLCASSPKGQTNTEAFFGQGTRLTVV.

About this clone itself: Other DNA sequences from this sample encode an identical CDR3 as well. The V gene is TRBV28, the J gene TRBJ2-7, with D uncertain. There are 12 residues in the CDR3. Trimming cost V 2 bases and J 4 bases, with 6 bases left between them. Germline CDR1 is MDHEN and CDR2 is SYDVKM. CDR3 bases: TGTGCCAGCAGTTTAAAAGGGTACGAGCAGTACTTC. Translation gives CASSLKGYEQYF.

This clone was recorded a few times. The chain employs TRBV27 and TRBJ2-7; 14 positions match TRBD2. The V gene's germline CDR1 is MNHEY and CDR2 SMNVEV (reference sequence). This CDR3 has 15 residues. J gave up 5 bases and V 4 bases, and 4 bases lay outside the gene matches. DNA of the CDR3: TGTGCCAGCAGTTCGCCGGGACTAGCGGGAGACGAGCAGTACTTC. It specifies CASSSPGLAGDEQYF.

The CDR3 protein is CASSQDSSDYNEQFF. As DNA, the CDR3 is TGTGCCAGCTCCCAGGACAGTAGTGACTACAATGAGCAGTTCTTC. This sequence joins TRBV18 and TRBJ2-1, with a tentative D call TRBD1 (6 bases). CDR3 length equals 15 residues. The ends were cut back, 6 bases at V and 3 bases at J, with 15 bases in the middle. The germline gives CDR1 KGHSH, CDR2 LQKENI.

This chain joins TRBV2 and TRBJ2-5; D may match TRBD1 or TRBD2 (5 bases each). The CDR3 is 14 amino acids. The germline V and J ends were trimmed by 2 bases and 11 bases, with 18 bases remaining between them. CDR1 is SNHLY and CDR2 is FYNNEI in the germline V gene. The CDR3 DNA is TGTGCCAGCAGTGAATCCCCCCACGTGGGACCTCAGTACTTC. Protein sequence: CASSESPHVGPQYF.

This chain joins TRBV2 and TRBJ2-2, with D perhaps TRBD2 (5 bases). The CDR3 has 17 amino acids. Per germline, CDR1 SNHLY and CDR2 FYNNEI. With 7 bases removed from V and 3 bases from J, the gap between germline ends came to 21 bases. The CDR3 sequence is CASNGLGKAAHTGELFF. For the CDR3, the DNA is TGTGCCAGCAATGGTTTAGGTAAAGCGGCACACACCGGGGAGCTGTTTTTT.

This chain uses TRBV19 with TRBJ2-7, with TRBD1 as a possible D gene (5 bases). Looked up from germline, CDR1 is LNHDA and CDR2 is SQIVND (reference sequence). CDR3 length: 14 amino acids. Trimming took off 3 bases at V and 6 bases at J, with 15 bases between the two ends. The CDR3 region is CASSMKGAGSEQYF. Written as DNA, the CDR3 is TGTGCCAGTAGTATGAAAGGGGCTGGTAGCGAGCAGTACTTC.

The CDR3 reads CAWNRGGYGYTF. In nucleotides, the CDR3 is TGTGCCTGGAATCGAGGAGGATATGGCTACACCTTC. The genes are TRBV30 and TRBJ1-2; D gene unclear. Germline CDR1 is GTSNPN and CDR2 is SVGIG (reference sequence). The germline V and J ends were trimmed by 4 bases and 5 bases, with 11 bases remaining between them. This CDR3 is 12 amino acids long.

This clone was detected a few times. CDR3 DNA sequence: TGTGCCAGTAGTATCGTCTACTCCTGGCGGGTGAACACCGGGGAGCTGTTTTTT. This encodes CASSIVYSWRVNTGELFF. The chain uses TRBV19 and TRBJ2-2, with a possible D match to TRBD2 (5 bases). The CDR3 is 18 residues long. Germline CDR1 reads LNHDA; CDR2 reads SQIVND (reference sequence). The germline V and J ends were trimmed by 3 bases and 1 base, with 18 bases remaining between them.

The V call is TRBV7-2, the J call TRBJ2-7, with D uncertain. CDR1 SGHTA and CDR2 FQGNSA come from the germline V gene. This CDR3 region has 15 residues. Trimming stripped 0 bases from V and 2 bases from J, with 11 bases between. The CDR3 sequence is CASSLATLRAYEQYF. In nucleotides, the CDR3 is TGTGCCAGCAGCTTAGCGACCCTCCGTGCCTACGAGCAGTACTTC.

The chain links TRBV7-9 to TRBJ1-6; a weak D match, TRBD1 (6 bases). The CDR3 sequence is 13 residues long. Germline V gives CDR1 SEHNR, CDR2 FQNEAQ (reference sequence). V dropped 8 bases and J dropped 6 bases, with 11 bases sitting between them. CDR3 nucleotides: TGTGCCAGCCAAGGACAGACTAATTCACCCCTCCACTTT. Translation gives CASQGQTNSPLHF.

The CDR3, as DNA: TGTGCCATAAAAGGGGGGGGCACCGCTTCTAACTATGGCTACACCTTC. Its protein product is CAIKGGGTASNYGYTF. The chain couples TRBV2 to TRBJ1-2; a weak D match, TRBD1 (6 bases). Germline assignment: CDR1 SNHLY and CDR2 FYNNEI. V was clipped by 10 bases and J by 0 bases, with 21 bases between them. The CDR3 contains 16 residues.

The chain uses TRBV29-1 and TRBJ2-2; 10 nucleotides align to TRBD1. This CDR3 region has 14 residues. V shed 7 bases and J 4 bases; nucleotides not matched to a gene: 6. Germline lookup yields CDR1 SQVTM and CDR2 ANQGSEA. The CDR3 DNA reads as TGCAGCGCAAAGACAGGGGGCCTCACCGGGGAGCTGTTTTTT. Its translation is CSAKTGGLTGELFF.

The CDR3 DNA reads TGTGCCAGCAGCGTAAGTCCAGGGTGGTTTGGCTACACCTTC. It is translated as CASSVSPGWFGYTF. V and J are TRBV3-1 (or the pseudogene TRBV3-2) and TRBJ1-2, with D tentatively TRBD1 (5 bases). V gave up 5 bases and J gave up 7 bases, with 17 bases separating them. Germline values: CDR1 LGHDT, CDR2 YNNKEL (reference sequence). The CDR3 spans 14 residues.

V is TRBV2 and J is TRBJ2-7; 7 bases map to TRBD2. CDR3 length: 14 residues. V gave up 6 bases and J gave up 3 bases; unmatched junction bases: 8. Germline V gives CDR1 SNHLY, CDR2 FYNNEI. DNA of the CDR3: TGTGCCAGCAGCCTAGGACTAGAGGTCTACGAGCAGTACTTC. This sequence encodes CASSLGLEVYEQYF.

J is TRBJ2-5 and V is TRBV15, with D uncertain. Germline CDR1 and CDR2: LNHNV and YYDKDF (reference sequence). The CDR3 is made up of 12 amino acids. Between the trimmed V and J ends, which lost 2 bases and 5 bases, there was a span of 6 bases. This CDR3 reads CATSRLKETQYF. The CDR3 DNA reads TGTGCCACCAGCAGACTAAAGGAGACCCAGTACTTC.

The genes are TRBV5-5 and TRBJ1-1; D gene uncertain. The CDR3 is made up of 14 amino acids. Germline-derived CDR1 and CDR2 are SGHKS and YYEKEE (reference sequence). The ends were cut back, 2 bases at V and 4 bases at J, with 12 bases in the middle. CDR3: CASSFGQSSTEAFF. The CDR3 nucleotides are TGTGCCAGCAGCTTCGGGCAGTCGAGCACTGAAGCTTTCTTT.

This clone was counted between two and nine times. The chain has TRBV7-4 and TRBJ2-3; 8 bases are a match to TRBD2. There are 16 residues in the CDR3. J gave up 2 bases and V 2 bases, and 6 bases lay outside the gene matches. Germline CDR1 reads SGHVT; CDR2 reads SQSDAQ. CDR3 region: CASSLLTSGLTDTQYF. In DNA, the CDR3 is TGTGCCAGCAGCTTACTTACTAGCGGACTCACAGATACGCAGTATTTT.

This chain joins TRBV27 and TRBJ2-3; 11 bases align to TRBD2. This CDR3 spans 14 amino acids. Trimming cost V 6 bases and J 5 bases; bases outside gene matches: 4. The germline CDR1 and CDR2 sequences are MNHEY and SMNVEV (reference sequence). CDR3 in DNA: TGTGCCAGCAGCCCTAGCGGGAGGATAGATACGCAGTATTTT. Translating gives CASSPSGRIDTQYF.

V gene TRBV19 combines with J gene TRBJ1-3; no reliable D call. This CDR3 is 13 amino acids long. The germline V and J ends were trimmed by 7 bases and 0 bases, with 7 bases remaining between them. CDR1 is LNHDA, CDR2 SQIVND, per germline (reference sequence). CDR3 loop: CASKSVSGNTIYF. CDR3 sequence (DNA): TGTGCCAGTAAGTCAGTCTCTGGAAACACCATATATTTT.

Regarding this clone: This sample also contains other DNA sequences that code for the same CDR3. The rearrangement links TRBV11-2 to TRBJ1-1; D unclear. This CDR3 contains 13 residues. The V and J ends lost 3 bases and 0 bases respectively, with 5 bases between them. Germline V CDR1 and CDR2: SGHAT, FQNNGV. The CDR3 nucleotides are TGTGCCAGCAGCTTCAGGTTGAACACTGAAGCTTTCTTT. Protein sequence: CASSFRLNTEAFF.